This entry lists 21 T cell receptor beta chains sequenced from one sample in a study of vaccination and CD4 T cells after COVID-19. The Oncomine TCR Beta short-read assay was what sequenced the DNA obtained from cultured CD4+ T cells. TCRdb ran MiXCR on the PCR reads and lists one entry per CDR3 protein. The repertoire consists of under 25,000 distinct CDR3 sequences, with around 50% occurring once and the leading ten covering nearly 6%. Treatment noted: roughly 10-day PBMC culture with coronavirus spike peptide pools or control peptides (ViraFEST assay). These TCRs' antigens remain unknown. Material for sequencing was CD4+ T cells from blood, cultured in vitro. The origin of the receptors is a human donor who had recovered from COVID-19.

The rearrangement uses TRBV24-1 and TRBJ2-3, with 11 bases matching TRBD1. This CDR3 is built from 14 residues. CDR1 KGHDR and CDR2 SFDVKD come from the germline V gene. The V segment lost 7 bases and the J segment 6 bases; nucleotides outside the gene matches: 5. DNA for the CDR3: TGTGCCACCAGGGGGACAGGGGGTTTGGATACGCAGTATTTT. As protein: CATRGTGGLDTQYF.

This clonotype was found once. The chain carries TRBV15 and TRBJ2-1; maybe TRBD1 (6 bases). The V end was cut by 8 bases, the J end by 2 bases, with 13 bases between. Germline V lookup: CDR1 LNHNV, CDR2 YYDKDF (reference sequence). The CDR3 sequence is 14 residues long. Written as DNA, the CDR3 is TGTGCCACCGGCCAACAGGGTGCCTACAATGAGCAGTTCTTC. Protein product: CATGQQGAYNEQFF.

This clonotype has a handful of counts. The chain carries TRBV6-1 and TRBJ1-2, with D perhaps matching TRBD1 (5 bases). The V end was cut by 4 bases, the J end by 4 bases, with 13 bases between. CDR1 and CDR2 from the germline V gene are MNHNS and SASEGT. The CDR3 is made up of 14 amino acids. The DNA of the CDR3 is TGTGCCAGCAGTGTGGGGCCACTATTCTATGGCTACACCTTC. This encodes CASSVGPLFYGYTF.

The chain combines TRBV7-9 with TRBJ2-7; D gene uncertain. In germline, CDR1 is SEHNR, CDR2 FQNEAQ (reference sequence). Between the trimmed V and J ends, which lost 2 bases and 7 bases, there was a span of 9 bases. The length of the CDR3 is 12 residues. CDR3 bases: TGTGCCAGCAGCTTACCGTTGGAGGAGCAGTACTTC. Translated: CASSLPLEEQYF.

The V call is TRBV7-9, the J call TRBJ1-1; TRBD1 is a possible D gene (5 bases). The V end lost 5 bases, the J end lost 11 bases, and 18 bases lay between the germline ends. Germline V lookup: CDR1 SEHNR, CDR2 FQNEAQ (reference sequence). CDR3 length: 13 residues. CDR3 region: CASSAGGSIEAFF. In nucleotides, the CDR3 is TGTGCCAGCAGCGCCGGGGGGTCCATAGAGGCTTTCTTT. Complete variable domain (other parts from reference TRBV7-9 and TRBJ1-1): DTGVSQNPRHKITKRGQNVTFRCDPISEHNRLYWYRQTLGQGPEFLTYFQNEAQLEKSRLLSDRFSAERPKGSFSTLEIQRTEQGDSAMYLCASSAGGSIEAFFGQGTRLTVV.

The chain joins TRBV14 to TRBJ1-2, with no clear D. V shed 2 bases and J shed 8 bases, with 12 bases lying between them. This CDR3 is 13 amino acids long. Germline V gene data show CDR1 as SGHDN and CDR2 as FVKESK. CDR3 protein: CASSQQRTSGYTF. The CDR3 DNA is TGTGCCAGCAGCCAACAACGTACCTCGGGCTACACCTTC.

The rearrangement links TRBV20-1 to TRBJ2-7; 7 bases are shared with TRBD1. Germline V gives CDR1 DFQATT, CDR2 SNEGSKA (reference sequence). V trimming: 5 bases; J trimming: 4 bases; junction bases outside the gene matches: 5. The CDR3 extends over 12 amino acids. The CDR3: CSAPGQAYEQYF. In DNA form, the CDR3 reads TGCAGTGCTCCCGGACAGGCATACGAGCAGTACTTC.

V usage is TRBV29-1 and J usage is TRBJ2-1, with 8 bases matching TRBD2. This CDR3 spans 13 amino acids. The V segment lost 7 bases and the J segment 4 bases; nucleotides outside the gene matches: 6. Germline V lookup: CDR1 SQVTM, CDR2 ANQGSEA. CDR3 sequence reads: CSGGGREYNEQFF. For the CDR3, the DNA is TGCAGCGGCGGGGGGCGGGAGTACAATGAGCAGTTCTTC.

This clonotype was seen a handful of times. At one end, the junction sequence differs from germline, possibly due to a read error. The chain employs TRBV20-1 and TRBJ2-3, with D maybe TRBD1 (7 bases). CDR3 length: 15 residues. The V gene's germline CDR1 is DFQATT and CDR2 SNEGSKA (reference sequence). For the CDR3, the DNA is TGCAGTGCTGGAGACAGGGCTAGCGGCACAGATACGCAGTATTTT. Encoded protein: CSAGDRASGTDTQYF.

This clonotype has just a few counts. The chain carries TRBV5-4 and TRBJ1-2; 7 bases are a match to TRBD1. Looked up from germline, CDR1 is SGHNT and CDR2 is YYREEE (reference sequence). The V and J ends lost 4 bases and 8 bases, in that order; junction bases with no gene match: 11. The CDR3 is 14 amino acids. CDR3 residues: CASSQGGMMEGYTF. The CDR3 DNA reads TGTGCCAGCAGCCAAGGGGGCATGATGGAAGGCTACACCTTC.

The chain employs TRBV30 and TRBJ1-4, with TRBD1 as a possible D gene (5 bases). The CDR3 spans 13 residues. Germline CDR1 GTSNPN, CDR2 SVGIG (reference sequence). Trimming pared 0 bases from V and 8 bases from J, leaving 10 bases between. The CDR3 nucleotides read TGTGCCTGGAGTGTACAGGAGGGAGAAAAACTGTTTTTT. It yields the protein CAWSVQEGEKLFF. Full variable domain (rest looked up from reference TRBV30 and TRBJ1-4): SQTIHQWPATLVQPVGSPLSLECTVEGTSNPNLYWYRQAAGRGLQLLFYSVGIGQISSEVPQNLSASRPQDRQFILSSKKLLLSDSGFYLCAWSVQEGEKLFFGSGTQLSVL.

V is TRBV4-2 and J is TRBJ1-3; D is uncertain. V lost 3 bases, J lost 7 bases, and 4 bases lay in between. The CDR3 consists of 11 residues. Germline assignment: CDR1 LGHNA and CDR2 YNFKEQ. CDR3 amino acids: CASSQSNTIYF. In DNA form, the CDR3 reads TGTGCCAGCAGCCAGTCGAACACCATATATTTT.

This clonotype has a handful of counts. The J gene is TRBJ1-4, the V gene TRBV28; the D gene is possibly TRBD1 (5 bases). V shed 7 bases and J shed 3 bases, with 12 bases lying between them. This CDR3 contains 14 residues. Germline CDR1 and CDR2: MDHEN and SYDVKM. The chain's CDR3 is CASTPGTANEKLFF. Written as DNA, the CDR3 is TGTGCCAGCACCCCGGGGACTGCTAATGAAAAACTGTTTTTT. Complete variable domain (other parts from reference TRBV28 and TRBJ1-4): DVKVTQSSRYLVKRTGEKVFLECVQDMDHENMFWYRQDPGLGLRLIYFSYDVKMKEKGDIPEGYSVSREKKERFSLILESASTNQTSMYLCASTPGTANEKLFFGSGTQLSVL.

The chain combines TRBV2 with TRBJ1-2; D is unresolved. V was cut by 7 bases and J by 2 bases, with 14 bases left in between. Germline lookup yields CDR1 SNHLY and CDR2 FYNNEI. The CDR3 contains 14 residues. The CDR3: CASTPLGSNYGYTF. In DNA form, the CDR3 reads TGTGCCAGCACTCCTTTAGGGTCGAACTATGGCTACACCTTC.

This chain connects TRBV7-2 to TRBJ2-1, with D hard to call. Trimming took off 1 base at V and 6 bases at J, with 13 bases between the two ends. The CDR3 consists of 15 residues. Germline lookup yields CDR1 SGHTA and CDR2 FQGNSA. This CDR3 is CASSLGVNSPNEQFF. CDR3 in DNA: TGTGCCAGCAGCTTAGGAGTGAACAGCCCCAATGAGCAGTTCTTC.

The chain links TRBV7-6 to TRBJ2-7, with TRBD2 identical over 7 bases. CDR3 length: 13 amino acids. The germline CDR1 and CDR2 sequences are SGHVS and FNYEAQ. After removal of 5 bases from V and 5 bases from J, the junction contained 6 bases not matched to a gene. This chain's CDR3 is CASSQGLSNEQYF. CDR3 in DNA: TGTGCCAGCAGCCAGGGACTATCCAACGAGCAGTACTTC.

This clonotype showed up just a few times. The chain joins TRBV7-8 to TRBJ2-7; 15 nucleotides match TRBD2. This CDR3 contains 18 residues. Germline-derived CDR1 and CDR2 are SGHVS and FQNEAQ. Germline trimming cut 5 bases from V and 3 bases from J; bases unmatched to any gene: 11. CDR3 in DNA: TGTGCCAGCAGCCTTAGGATAGGACTAGCGGGAGGGTACTACGAGCAGTACTTC. The encoded protein is CASSLRIGLAGGYYEQYF.

The chain employs TRBV7-3 and TRBJ2-1, with 11 bases lining up with TRBD1. CDR3 length: 15 residues. The junction had 4 bases not matched to a gene; V was cut back by 3 bases and J by 6 bases. The germline V gene has CDR1 SGHTA and CDR2 FQGTGA. In DNA form, the CDR3 reads TGTGCCAGCAGCTTTCGGACAGGGGGCATCAATGAGCAGTTCTTC. Translating it yields CASSFRTGGINEQFF.

The rearrangement joins TRBV19 to TRBJ2-3; a possible D gene is TRBD2 (5 bases). In germline, CDR1 is LNHDA, CDR2 SQIVND (reference sequence). The ends were cut back, 6 bases at V and 2 bases at J, with 6 bases in the middle. This CDR3 has 12 amino acids. CDR3 nucleotides: TGTGCCAGTAGCGGGGACACAGATACGCAGTATTTT. Amino acids: CASSGDTDTQYF.

The chain links TRBV6-2 or TRBV6-3 to TRBJ1-6; D not certain. The CDR3 spans 15 residues. V was trimmed by 6 bases and J by 7 bases, leaving 16 bases between them. Germline assignment: CDR1 MNHEY and CDR2 SVGEGT. The CDR3 sequence: CASRRSSEGNSPLHF. CDR3 bases: TGTGCCAGCAGGCGGTCCTCCGAAGGGAATTCACCCCTCCACTTT.

The chain is built from TRBV7-2 and TRBJ2-7; TRBD2 might be the D (5 bases). The germline gives CDR1 SGHTA, CDR2 FQGNSA. V lost 5 bases to trimming and J lost 0 bases, with 26 bases between them. The CDR3 runs 19 residues. Here the CDR3 reads CASSPQHSGLDTFSYEQYF. CDR3 nucleotide sequence: TGTGCCAGCAGCCCCCAACATTCAGGACTTGATACCTTCTCCTACGAGCAGTACTTC.